The 8 T cell receptor beta chains reported below all come from one sample, sequenced in a study of early stage breast cancer tumors. TCRdb keeps only in-frame clones here, not all; method: immunoSEQ multiplex PCR. Among over 45,000 clones listed, 65% to 90% were seen once. The sample comprised blood. The receptors were sampled from a person aged 50-59 years with breast cancer.

This clone was counted a few times. The V gene is TRBV28, the J gene TRBJ2-4; D tentatively fits TRBD1 or TRBD2 (5 bases each). Trimming cost V 2 bases and J 0 bases, with 8 bases left between them. The CDR3 has 15 amino acids. Germline assignment: CDR1 MDHEN and CDR2 SYDVKM. Here the CDR3 DNA reads TGTGCCAGCAGTTTACTGGGGGTAGCCAAAAACATTCAGTACTTC. It yields the protein CASSLLGVAKNIQYF.

J is TRBJ2-7 and V is TRBV5-1; TRBD1 aligns across 11 bases. After removal of 0 bases from V and 4 bases from J, the junction contained 6 bases not matched to a gene. This CDR3 region has 16 residues. Germline V gives CDR1 SGHRS, CDR2 YFSETQ. The chain's CDR3 is CASSLGGQGALYEQYF. For the CDR3, the DNA is TGCGCCAGCAGCTTGGGCGGACAGGGGGCATTATACGAGCAGTACTTC.

The CDR3 here is CASKSLAGANYEQYF. In DNA, the CDR3 is TGTGCCAGCAAATCTCTAGCGGGAGCTAACTACGAGCAGTACTTC. This sequence joins TRBV27 and TRBJ2-7; 10 bases map to TRBD2. J was trimmed by 3 bases and V by 7 bases; bases with no gene match: 9. This CDR3 is 15 amino acids long. Germline V CDR1 and CDR2: MNHEY, SMNVEV (reference sequence).

V and J are TRBV28 and TRBJ2-3; D might be TRBD1 (6 bases). This CDR3 region has 16 residues. V lost 2 bases and J lost 6, with 18 bases in between. The V gene's germline CDR1 is MDHEN and CDR2 SYDVKM. The CDR3 loop reads CASSLAGTQAIDTQYF. CDR3 nucleotides: TGTGCCAGCAGTTTAGCAGGGACACAGGCTATCGATACGCAGTATTTT.

The chain uses TRBV29-1 and TRBJ2-7, with D uncertain. The CDR3 covers 17 residues. From germline, CDR1 is SQVTM and CDR2 ANQGSEA. V was shortened by 4 bases and J by 0 bases, with 22 bases between the two germline ends. The CDR3 sequence: CSVVKRLGISSSYEQYF. For the CDR3, the DNA is TGCAGCGTTGTGAAACGGCTTGGAATTTCTAGCTCCTACGAGCAGTACTTC.

The chain has TRBV7-3 and TRBJ2-2, with 7 bases aligning to TRBD2. This CDR3 region has 16 residues. Trimming removed 1 base from V and 7 bases from J; junction bases left unmatched: 9. Germline V CDR1 and CDR2: SGHTA, FQGTGA. CDR3 in DNA: TGTGCCAGCAGCTTAAGAATAACTAGCGCGGTCGGGGAGCTGTTTTTT. This sequence encodes CASSLRITSAVGELFF.

The chain combines TRBV6-5 with TRBJ2-3; 8 nucleotides agree with TRBD2. This CDR3 has 15 amino acids. Germline CDR1 is MNHEY and CDR2 is SVGAGI. V was pared by 6 bases and J by 6 bases, with 11 bases of the junction left unmatched. CDR3 DNA: TGTGCCAGCAGCCTTTTGCGGGGGGCAGCGGATACGCAGTATTTT. Residues: CASSLLRGAADTQYF.

V usage is TRBV6-5 and J usage is TRBJ1-5; D might be TRBD1 (5 bases). V lost 10 bases, J lost 3 bases, and 19 bases lay in between. Germline lookup yields CDR1 MNHEY and CDR2 SVGAGI. CDR3 length equals 15 residues. The CDR3 sequence: CATMSGILDNQPQHF. In DNA form, the CDR3 reads TGTGCCACCATGTCAGGGATACTCGACAATCAGCCCCAGCATTTT.